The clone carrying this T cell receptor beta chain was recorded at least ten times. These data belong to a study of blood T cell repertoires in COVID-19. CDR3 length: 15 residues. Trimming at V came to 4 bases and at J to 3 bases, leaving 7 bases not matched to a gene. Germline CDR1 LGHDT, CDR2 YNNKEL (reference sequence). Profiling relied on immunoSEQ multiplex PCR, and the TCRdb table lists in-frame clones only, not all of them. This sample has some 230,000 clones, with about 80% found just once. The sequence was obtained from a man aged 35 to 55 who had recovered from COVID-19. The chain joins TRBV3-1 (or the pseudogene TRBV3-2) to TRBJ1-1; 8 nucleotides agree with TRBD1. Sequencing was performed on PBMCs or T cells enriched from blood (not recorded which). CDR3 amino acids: CASSRDRGIDTEAFF. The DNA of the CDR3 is TGTGCCAGCAGCCGAGACAGGGGAATAGACACTGAAGCTTTCTTT.